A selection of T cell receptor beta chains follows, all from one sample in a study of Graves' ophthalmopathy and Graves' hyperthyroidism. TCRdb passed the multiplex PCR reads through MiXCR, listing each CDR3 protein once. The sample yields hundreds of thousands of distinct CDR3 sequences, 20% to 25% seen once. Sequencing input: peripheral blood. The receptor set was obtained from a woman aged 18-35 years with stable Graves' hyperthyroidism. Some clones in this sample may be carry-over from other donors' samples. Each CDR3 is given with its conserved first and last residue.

cdr3_aa: CASSFRGRGYTF; j_call: TRBJ1-2; v_call: TRBV12-3/TRBV12-4
cdr3_aa: CAWVHSGGETQYF; j_call: TRBJ2-5; v_call: TRBV30
cdr3_aa: CSARSGGGQETQYF; j_call: TRBJ2-5; v_call: TRBV20-1
cdr3_aa: CASSLRGWTTTSDEQYF; j_call: TRBJ2-7; v_call: TRBV28
cdr3_aa: CSARDLNGQGNTEAFF; j_call: TRBJ1-1; v_call: TRBV20-1
cdr3_aa: CATSDGPAAYGNTIYF; j_call: TRBJ1-3; v_call: TRBV15
cdr3_aa: CASEGMGGETQYF; j_call: TRBJ2-5; v_call: TRBV6-1
cdr3_aa: CASSFFRGTGVYEQYF; j_call: TRBJ2-7; v_call: TRBV11-1
cdr3_aa: CASSLLGHEAFF; j_call: TRBJ1-1; v_call: TRBV12-3/TRBV12-4
cdr3_aa: CAFSDGLGQPQHF; j_call: TRBJ1-5; v_call: TRBV28
cdr3_aa: CSAPGQDEQYF; j_call: TRBJ2-7; v_call: TRBV20-1
cdr3_aa: CASSLALGGEETQYF; j_call: TRBJ2-5; v_call: TRBV11-1
cdr3_aa: CASRDRANEQYF; j_call: TRBJ2-7; v_call: TRBV25-1
cdr3_aa: CASRGTGGAYEQYF; j_call: TRBJ2-7; v_call: TRBV2
cdr3_aa: CASSQGQGLGEQYF; j_call: TRBJ2-7; v_call: TRBV3-1
cdr3_aa: CASKKSTGDQPQHF; j_call: TRBJ1-5; v_call: TRBV2
cdr3_aa: CASLRGVSGNTIYF; j_call: TRBJ1-3; v_call: TRBV6-1
cdr3_aa: CASTPGQGGSGANVLTF; j_call: TRBJ2-6; v_call: TRBV6-2/TRBV6-3
cdr3_aa: CASSLSPNTGELFF; j_call: TRBJ2-2; v_call: TRBV7-3
cdr3_aa: CSVLPGTEETQYF; j_call: TRBJ2-5; v_call: TRBV29-1